What follows are 24 T cell receptor beta chains derived from one specimen sequenced in a study of CXCR4 blockade with PD-1 therapy in pancreatic cancer. Method: immunoSEQ multiplex PCR; TCRdb's copy keeps in-frame clones and lacks some. The table records some 4,400 clones, 57% of them present only once. Sequencing was carried out using tumor tissue. Receptors originate from a human donor with pancreatic ductal adenocarcinoma.

The J gene is TRBJ2-5, the V gene TRBV9, with a weak D call TRBD1 (5 bases). V lost 0 bases and J 3 bases, leaving 6 bases between the germline ends. The CDR3 length is 13 residues. From germline, CDR1 is SGDLS and CDR2 YYNGEE. CDR3 loop: CASSVGREETQYF. The CDR3, as DNA: TGTGCCAGCAGCGTAGGCAGGGAAGAGACCCAGTACTTC.

The rearrangement uses TRBV19 and TRBJ2-1; TRBD2 matches 14 bases. Looked up from germline, CDR1 is LNHDA and CDR2 is SQIVND (reference sequence). The CDR3 length is 14 residues. V lost 6 bases to trimming and J lost 9 bases; unmatched junction nucleotides: 4. CDR3 in amino acids: CASRTSGRDGEQFF. The CDR3 DNA follows: TGTGCCAGTAGGACTAGCGGGAGGGATGGTGAGCAGTTCTTC.

This sequence joins TRBV18 and TRBJ1-3, with D possibly TRBD1 on 6 matching bases. V was pared by 6 bases and J by 2 bases, with 17 bases between. The CDR3 is 16 amino acids. Germline V gives CDR1 KGHSH, CDR2 LQKENI. For the CDR3, the DNA is TGTGCCAGCTCTTTGATGCAGGGGTCCACTGGAAACACCATATATTTT. It codes for CASSLMQGSTGNTIYF.

The chain has TRBV7-1 and TRBJ2-7; unclear D gene. TRBV7-1 carries the ORF label, with uncertain function. Trimming took off 6 bases at V and 3 bases at J, with 12 bases between the two ends. This CDR3 spans 13 amino acids. CDR3 nucleotide sequence: TGTGCCAGCAGTACTGGAGCCGGCTACGAGCAGTACTTC. The encoded protein is CASSTGAGYEQYF.

A single count supports this clone. The rearrangement joins TRBV29-1 to TRBJ2-3; D remains unclear. The CDR3 has 14 residues. V lost 4 bases and J 0 bases, leaving 11 bases between the germline ends. Germline V gene data show CDR1 as SQVTM and CDR2 as ANQGSEA. The CDR3 sequence is CSVGATTSTDTQYF. The DNA for the CDR3 is TGCAGCGTTGGAGCGACCACTAGCACAGATACGCAGTATTTT.

The V call is TRBV19, the J call TRBJ1-5, with TRBD1 matching over 10 bases. The junction had 3 bases not matched to a gene; V was cut back by 5 bases and J by 2 bases. This CDR3 has 15 amino acids. Germline V CDR1 and CDR2: LNHDA, SQIVND (reference sequence). The CDR3 DNA is TGTGCCAGTAGTGTTGGGACAGGGGGCAATCAGCCCCAGCATTTT. This encodes CASSVGTGGNQPQHF.

This chain links TRBV10-1 with TRBJ2-3, with D unclear. V shed 0 bases and J shed 6 bases, with 10 bases lying between them. Germline CDR1 is WNHNN and CDR2 is SYGVQD (reference sequence). CDR3 length equals 14 residues. CDR3 in amino acids: CASSESTGTDTQYF. The DNA of the CDR3 is TGCGCCAGCAGTGAGTCGACGGGTACGGATACGCAGTATTTT.

The chain recombines TRBV29-1 with TRBJ2-5; the D is unclear. Between the trimmed V and J ends, which lost 0 bases and 3 bases, there was a span of 11 bases. Germline V lookup: CDR1 SQVTM, CDR2 ANQGSEA. The CDR3 has 14 amino acids. The CDR3 loop is CSVEDWHSKETQYF. The CDR3 region has the DNA TGCAGCGTTGAAGATTGGCACTCGAAAGAGACCCAGTACTTC.

The chain links TRBV14 to TRBJ1-1, with D perhaps TRBD1 (6 bases). This CDR3 contains 16 residues. The V end was cut by 5 bases, the J end by 5 bases, with 21 bases between. From germline, CDR1 is SGHDN and CDR2 FVKESK. The CDR3: CASSTQGRLGKTEAFF. DNA of the CDR3: TGTGCCAGCAGCACACAGGGAAGATTGGGGAAGACTGAAGCTTTCTTT.

V gene TRBV5-1 combines with J gene TRBJ1-4; weak D call: TRBD1 (5 bases). Germline values: CDR1 SGHRS, CDR2 YFSETQ. This CDR3 is built from 16 residues. V was trimmed by 0 bases and J by 5 bases, leaving 14 bases between them. This CDR3 is CASSLAPGTENEKLFF. The DNA of the CDR3 is TGCGCCAGCAGCTTGGCACCCGGGACTGAGAATGAAAAACTGTTTTTT.

V gene TRBV6-8 combines with J gene TRBJ2-7; D gene ambiguous. Trimming stripped 6 bases from V and 1 base from J, with 13 bases between. The CDR3 covers 14 residues. Germline CDR1 and CDR2: MNHGY and SAAAGT. The DNA for the CDR3 is TGTGCCAGCAGAAATAACGACCAATCCTACGAGCAGTACTTC. This gives the protein CASRNNDQSYEQYF.

This clone was counted once. The chain couples TRBV6-8 to TRBJ1-4; a possible D gene is TRBD1 (5 bases). CDR1 is MNHGY and CDR2 is SAAAGT in the germline V gene. The CDR3 spans 14 residues. Trimming removed 7 bases from V and 6 bases from J, with 15 bases in between. The CDR3 region is CASTGGTAHEKLFF. The CDR3 bases are TGTGCCAGCACCGGCGGGACGGCCCATGAAAAACTGTTTTTT.

J is TRBJ2-7 and V is TRBV5-1, with 7 nucleotides matching TRBD1. V was clipped by 3 bases and J by 0 bases; unmatched bases: 3. Germline-derived CDR1 and CDR2 are SGHRS and YFSETQ. The CDR3 covers 14 residues. The CDR3 DNA reads TGCGCCAGCAGCTCCGGGACAGACTCCTACGAGCAGTACTTC. Translation gives CASSSGTDSYEQYF. The full variable domain, with the rest looked up from reference TRBV5-1 and TRBJ2-7, is KAGVTQTPRYLIKTRGQQVTLSCSPISGHRSVSWYQQTPGQGLQFLFEYFSETQRNKGNFPGRFSGRQFSNSRSEMNVSTLELGDSALYLCASSSGTDSYEQYFGPGTRLTVT.

This clone was recorded once. V is TRBV12-1 and J is TRBJ1-2. TRBV12-1 is listed as a pseudogene. CDR3 length: 14 amino acids. Here the CDR3 reads CASSFVIEGYGYTF. The CDR3 DNA is TGTGCCAGCAGCTTTGTTATTGAGGGTTATGGCTACACCTTC.

This clone was detected only a few times. The chain combines TRBV6-7 with TRBJ2-5; 7 positions match TRBD2. TRBV6-7 is noted as an ORF with a role that remains uncertain. V lost 2 bases and J lost 2; bases outside the gene matches: 8. This CDR3 is built from 16 residues. The CDR3 region is CASSYVPAGLQETQYF. In DNA, the CDR3 is TGTGCCAGCAGTTACGTCCCAGCGGGACTTCAAGAGACCCAGTACTTC.

The genes are TRBV29-1 and TRBJ1-3; D call uncertain. This CDR3 contains 14 residues. Trimming shortened V by 5 bases and J by 4 bases, and 15 bases separated the two germline ends. Germline CDR1 and CDR2: SQVTM and ANQGSEA. The CDR3: CSVQVETLGNTIYF. The CDR3 DNA follows: TGCAGCGTTCAAGTTGAGACGTTAGGAAACACCATATATTTT. Based on the CDR3 plus reference TRBV29-1 and TRBJ1-3, the full variable domain is SAVISQKPSRDICQRGTSLTIQCQVDSQVTMMFWYRQQPGQSLTLIATANQGSEATYESGFVIDKFPISRPNLTFSTLTVSNMSPEDSSIYLCSVQVETLGNTIYFGEGSWLTVV.

This clone was observed a few times. The chain has TRBV10-3 and TRBJ1-2; D remains ambiguous. Germline V CDR1 and CDR2: ENHRY, SYGVKD. This CDR3 has 13 residues. With 2 bases removed from V and 2 bases from J, the gap between germline ends came to 6 bases. This CDR3 reads CAISERSNYGYTF. The CDR3 coding sequence is TGTGCCATCAGTGAGCGGTCCAACTATGGCTACACCTTC.

This clone has only one observation. This chain joins TRBV28 and TRBJ2-7, with D possibly being TRBD1 (5 bases). This CDR3 has 14 residues. Germline CDR1 and CDR2: MDHEN and SYDVKM. V dropped 5 bases and J dropped 2 bases, with 13 bases sitting between them. Written as DNA, the CDR3 is TGTGCCAGCAGTCCAGGGTGGCTTGCCTACGAGCAGTACTTC. It is translated as CASSPGWLAYEQYF.

The chain employs TRBV19 and TRBJ1-1; 7 bases line up with TRBD1. The CDR3 is made up of 13 amino acids. V gave up 3 bases and J gave up 7 bases; unmatched junction bases: 5. Germline CDR1 LNHDA, CDR2 SQIVND (reference sequence). CDR3 DNA sequence: TGTGCCAGTAGTATGACAGGGACTATTGAAGCTTTCTTT. This sequence encodes CASSMTGTIEAFF. Filled out from reference TRBV19 and TRBJ1-1, the complete variable domain reads DGGITQSPKYLFRKEGQNVTLSCEQNLNHDAMYWYRQDPGQGLRLIYYSQIVNDFQKGDIAEGYSVSREKKESFPLTVTSAQKNPTAFYLCASSMTGTIEAFFGQGTRLTVV.

This clone occurred once. The junction departs from germline at one end; a sequencing error may be responsible. The rearrangement joins TRBV6-8 to TRBJ2-7; D remains unclear. This CDR3 has 13 residues. The germline CDR1 and CDR2 sequences are MNHGY and SAAAGT. CDR3 region: CAISFRDEDEQYF. The CDR3 DNA sequence: TGTGCCATCAGTTTTAGGGATGAAGACGAGCAGTACTTC.

A few counts support this clone. V gene TRBV6-8 combines with J gene TRBJ1-1, with D uncertain. Germline values: CDR1 MNHGY, CDR2 SAAAGT. The germline V and J ends were trimmed by 5 bases and 1 base, with 8 bases remaining between them. The CDR3 has 13 residues. CDR3 loop: CASSRGRNTEAFF. The CDR3 DNA is TGTGCCAGCAGTCGCGGGCGGAACACTGAAGCTTTCTTT.

The chain carries TRBV19 and TRBJ2-1; 7 nucleotides align to TRBD1. The CDR3 length is 14 residues. The germline CDR1 and CDR2 sequences are LNHDA and SQIVND (reference sequence). After removal of 6 bases from V and 9 bases from J, the junction contained 11 bases not matched to a gene. For the CDR3, the DNA is TGTGCCAGTAGACAGGGGAATAGTCGGGGTGAGCAGTTCTTC. As protein: CASRQGNSRGEQFF.

Worth noting for this clone: One end of the junction is discordant with germline, which a read error may explain. The chain is built from TRBV28 and TRBJ2-7; 10 bases are shared with TRBD2. Germline assignment: CDR1 MDHEN and CDR2 SYDVKM. The CDR3 totals 16 residues. DNA for the CDR3: TGTGCCAACAGTCCCATCACGGGACTAGCGCCTTACGAGCAGTACTTC. It specifies CANSPITGLAPYEQYF.

The rearrangement uses TRBV18 and TRBJ2-7; D remains unclear. Germline-derived CDR1 and CDR2 are KGHSH and LQKENI. Trimming cost V 8 bases and J 4 bases, with 18 bases left between them. This CDR3 spans 14 amino acids. The CDR3 here is CASNNKGRNYEQYF. CDR3 in DNA: TGTGCCAGCAATAATAAAGGGCGAAATTACGAGCAGTACTTC.